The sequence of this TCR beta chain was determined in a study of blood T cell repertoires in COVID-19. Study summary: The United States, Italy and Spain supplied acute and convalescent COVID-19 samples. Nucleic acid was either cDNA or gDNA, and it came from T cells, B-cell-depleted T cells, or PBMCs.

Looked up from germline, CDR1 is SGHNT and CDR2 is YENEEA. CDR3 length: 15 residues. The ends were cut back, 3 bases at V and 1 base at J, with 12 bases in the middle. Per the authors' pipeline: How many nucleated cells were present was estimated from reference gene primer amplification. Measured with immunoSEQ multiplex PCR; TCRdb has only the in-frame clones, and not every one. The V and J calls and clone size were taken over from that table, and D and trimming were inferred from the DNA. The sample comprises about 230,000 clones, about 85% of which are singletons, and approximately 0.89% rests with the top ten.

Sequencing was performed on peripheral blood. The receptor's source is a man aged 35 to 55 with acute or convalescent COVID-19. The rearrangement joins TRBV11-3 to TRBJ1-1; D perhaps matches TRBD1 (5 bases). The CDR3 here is CASSFGGVANTEAFF. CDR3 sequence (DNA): TGTGCCAGCAGCTTCGGGGGTGTGGCGAACACTGAAGCTTTCTTT.